Below, 22 T cell receptor beta chains from the same sample are listed, as sequenced in a study of CD8 T cells in Susac syndrome. A quantity of about 0.5 to 1 ug RNA underwent reverse transcription using random hexamers. TCRdb re-derived calls from the immunoSEQ multiplex PCR reads in MiXCR, one entry per CDR3 protein. The profile shows more than 75,000 distinct CDR3 sequences, over 90% of them singletons. The material sequenced was CD8+ T cells from PBMCs. The receptors shown here come from a human donor in good health.

CDR3 DNA: TGCGCCAGCAGCCCCGTAGCGGGAGGCCGCACAGATACGCAGTATTTT. Translated: CASSPVAGGRTDTQYF. The chain recombines TRBV5-1 with TRBJ2-3; TRBD2 agrees at 10 bases. CDR1 and CDR2 (germline): SGHRS, YFSETQ. Trimming at V came to 4 bases and at J to 1 base, leaving 6 bases not matched to a gene. The CDR3 consists of 16 residues.

CDR3 region: CASSLELSNQPQHF. DNA for the CDR3: TGTGCCAGCAGCTTAGAGCTGAGCAATCAGCCCCAGCATTTT. This chain joins TRBV7-9 and TRBJ1-5; D remains unclear. The CDR3 contains 14 residues. The V end lost 1 base, the J end lost 1 base, and 5 bases lay between the germline ends. Germline loops: CDR1 SEHNR, CDR2 FQNEAQ (reference sequence).

The CDR3 DNA follows: TGTGCCAGCAGCTTCTTTGCGGGAGGGCCGAATGAGCAGTTCTTC. Protein sequence: CASSFFAGGPNEQFF. The rearrangement links TRBV5-6 to TRBJ2-1, with TRBD2 identical over 9 bases. V dropped 2 bases and J dropped 7; count of bases not matched to a gene: 7. Germline V gene sequence: CDR1 SGHDT, CDR2 YYEEEE. The CDR3 extends over 15 amino acids.

V is TRBV5-6 and J is TRBJ1-5, with D perhaps matching TRBD1 (5 bases). The CDR3 totals 16 residues. The germline V gene has CDR1 SGHDT and CDR2 YYEEEE. Trimming removed 5 bases at V and 0 bases at J, with 15 bases between. In DNA form, the CDR3 reads TGTGCCAGCAGTTCTGGACAAACAGTTAGCAATCAGCCCCAGCATTTT. Translated: CASSSGQTVSNQPQHF.

The gene calls are TRBV14 and TRBJ2-3, with D unclear. Trimming left V 3 bases short and J 5 bases short, with 9 bases between. The germline gives CDR1 SGHDN, CDR2 FVKESK. CDR3 length: 13 amino acids. The CDR3: CASSQNFVDTQYF. The CDR3 nucleotides are TGTGCCAGCAGCCAGAACTTCGTAGATACGCAGTATTTT.

Only one count was recorded for this clonotype. V usage is TRBV4-3 and J usage is TRBJ1-1, with D possibly TRBD1 on 5 matching bases. The CDR3 runs to 14 residues. CDR1 and CDR2 (germline): LGHNA, YSLEER. Trimming removed 0 bases at V and 4 bases at J, with 9 bases between. CDR3 loop: CASSQDPGFTEAFF. In DNA, the CDR3 is TGCGCCAGCAGCCAAGATCCAGGGTTCACTGAAGCTTTCTTT.

This chain links TRBV12-5 with TRBJ2-5; D possibly corresponds to TRBD2 (6 bases). Between the trimmed V and J ends, which lost 1 base and 10 bases, there was a span of 13 bases. The CDR3 totals 13 residues. Per germline, CDR1 LGHNT and CDR2 FRNRAP. The CDR3: CASGLAPWGDQYF. For the CDR3, the DNA is TGTGCTAGTGGTTTGGCTCCCTGGGGGGACCAGTACTTC.

The chain combines TRBV29-1 with TRBJ2-1; possibly TRBD1 for D (6 bases). The CDR3 length is 17 residues. The V end was cut by 1 base, the J end by 0 bases, with 16 bases between. Germline V gene lookup returns CDR1 SQVTM and CDR2 ANQGSEA. The chain's CDR3 is CSVEARGRLSSYNEQFF. CDR3 in DNA: TGCAGCGTTGAAGCCAGGGGACGCTTGAGCTCCTACAATGAGCAGTTCTTC.

The V call is TRBV15, the J call TRBJ2-1; 14 bases map to TRBD2. Looked up from germline, CDR1 is LNHNV and CDR2 is YYDKDF (reference sequence). The V gene end was trimmed by 7 bases and the J gene end by 6 bases; junction bases not matched to a gene: 8. The CDR3 runs 16 residues. The CDR3 reads CATTGFGTSGSNEQFF. DNA for the CDR3: TGTGCCACCACCGGTTTTGGGACTAGCGGGAGCAATGAGCAGTTCTTC.

The chain uses TRBV20-1 and TRBJ2-7, with 10 bases matching TRBD2. CDR1 and CDR2 from the germline V gene are DFQATT and SNEGSKA (reference sequence). The CDR3 totals 13 residues. The J segment lost 3 bases and the V segment lost 6 bases, leaving 5 bases of the junction unmatched. CDR3: CSALLAGIYEQYV. The CDR3 DNA reads as TGCAGTGCCTTACTAGCGGGGATCTACGAGCAGTACGTC.

The V and J genes are TRBV4-1 and TRBJ2-5, with D perhaps TRBD1 or TRBD2 (5 bases each). The V gene's germline CDR1 is MGHRA and CDR2 YSYEKL. Trimming pared 1 base from V and 5 bases from J, leaving 14 bases between. The CDR3 consists of 15 residues. The chain's CDR3 is CASSQVRGSGETQYF. The CDR3 DNA reads TGCGCCAGCAGCCAAGTGAGGGGATCGGGGGAGACCCAGTACTTC.

This clonotype has only one observation. V and J are TRBV28 and TRBJ2-2, with 9 bases aligning to TRBD1. V shed 6 bases and J 6 bases; nucleotides not matched to a gene: 11. The CDR3 contains 16 residues. Germline CDR1 reads MDHEN; CDR2 reads SYDVKM. CDR3 amino acids: CASRVPGQGPPGELFF. The CDR3, as DNA: TGTGCCAGCAGAGTCCCGGGACAGGGACCTCCCGGGGAGCTGTTTTTT.

J is TRBJ1-2 and V is TRBV24-1, with 7 bases lining up with TRBD1. Trimming removed 1 base from V and 1 base from J; junction bases left unmatched: 2. Germline CDR1 is KGHDR and CDR2 is SFDVKD. This CDR3 has 15 residues. The CDR3 DNA sequence: TGTGCCACCAGTGATTTTCAGGGGGGTAACTATGGCTACACCTTC. Protein: CATSDFQGGNYGYTF.

The J gene is TRBJ1-5, the V gene TRBV15; D is ambiguous. V was shortened by 3 bases and J by 6 bases, with 3 bases between the two germline ends. Germline V gene sequence: CDR1 LNHNV, CDR2 YYDKDF (reference sequence). The CDR3 extends over 11 amino acids. The CDR3 sequence is CATSSGQPQHF. CDR3 sequence (DNA): TGTGCCACCAGCAGCGGTCAGCCCCAGCATTTT.

This chain uses TRBV13 with TRBJ2-3; TRBD2 matches at 12 bases. Trimming cost V 0 bases and J 5 bases; bases outside gene matches: 3. The CDR3 runs 16 residues. The germline V gene has CDR1 PRHDT and CDR2 FYEKMQ (reference sequence). Here the CDR3 DNA reads TGTGCCAGCAGCTTAGGACTAGCGGGAGGAAAAGATACGCAGTATTTT. This encodes CASSLGLAGGKDTQYF.

A remark on this clonotype: A junction boundary mismatches the germline segment, possibly from a read error. DNA for the CDR3: TGTGCTAGTGTTTTGGTACGGTCTAGCGGGGGATCCTACAATGAGCAGTTCTTC. This gives the protein CASVLVRSSGGSYNEQFF. This sequence joins TRBV12-5 and TRBJ2-1; 10 bases are a match to TRBD2. CDR3 length: 18 amino acids. Germline assignment: CDR1 LGHNT and CDR2 FRNRAP.

The chain couples TRBV7-8 to TRBJ2-4; the D gene is possibly TRBD2 (5 bases). V was clipped by 4 bases and J by 1 base, with 11 bases between them. The germline gives CDR1 SGHVS, CDR2 FQNEAQ. The CDR3 runs 15 residues. This CDR3 is CASSSKDSAKNIQYF. DNA for the CDR3: TGTGCCAGCAGCTCGAAGGACTCTGCCAAAAACATTCAGTACTTC.

J is TRBJ1-2 and V is TRBV20-1; possibly TRBD1 for D (5 bases). The CDR3 loop spans 11 amino acids. Trimming removed 5 bases at V and 6 bases at J, with 10 bases between. Germline CDR1 DFQATT, CDR2 SNEGSKA (reference sequence). In DNA, the CDR3 is TGCAGTGCTTATCGGGGGGATGGCTACACCTTC. Encoded protein: CSAYRGDGYTF.

The genes are TRBV7-6 and TRBJ2-5; D is ambiguous. The germline CDR1 and CDR2 sequences are SGHVS and FNYEAQ. CDR3 length: 15 residues. Trimming cost V 5 bases and J 2 bases, with 15 bases left between them. CDR3 loop: CASSLRYRTQETQYF. The CDR3 nucleotides read TGTGCCAGCAGCCTCAGATATAGAACTCAAGAGACCCAGTACTTC.

As concerns this clonotype: At one boundary the junction diverges from the germline segment, which might be a read error. V and J are TRBV7-7 and TRBJ2-1; 9 bases line up with TRBD1. Germline CDR1 and CDR2: SSHAT and FNYEAQ (reference sequence). This CDR3 contains 17 residues. CDR3 residues: CASSPLPEGQGDNEQFF. CDR3 DNA: TGTGCTAGCAGCCCGCTCCCGGAGGGACAGGGAGACAATGAGCAGTTCTTC.

V gene TRBV9 combines with J gene TRBJ2-1; D could derive from TRBD1 or TRBD2 (5 bases each). CDR1 is SGDLS, CDR2 YYNGEE, per germline. Trimming took 1 base from V and 5 from J, leaving 7 bases between them. CDR3 size: 13 residues. CDR3 in DNA: TGTGCCAGCAGCGTATGGGGACACAATGAGCAGTTCTTC. It yields the protein CASSVWGHNEQFF.

Only one count was recorded for this clonotype. V and J are TRBV29-1 and TRBJ2-1, with TRBD2 identical over 16 bases. This CDR3 is 18 amino acids long. Per the germline V gene, CDR1 is SQVTM and CDR2 is ANQGSEA. V shed 5 bases, J shed 0 bases, and the junction held 7 bases outside the gene matches. The CDR3 DNA sequence: TGCAGCGTTCAGGGACTAGCGGGGGGGAGTTACTCCTACAATGAGCAGTTCTTC. Protein: CSVQGLAGGSYSYNEQFF.